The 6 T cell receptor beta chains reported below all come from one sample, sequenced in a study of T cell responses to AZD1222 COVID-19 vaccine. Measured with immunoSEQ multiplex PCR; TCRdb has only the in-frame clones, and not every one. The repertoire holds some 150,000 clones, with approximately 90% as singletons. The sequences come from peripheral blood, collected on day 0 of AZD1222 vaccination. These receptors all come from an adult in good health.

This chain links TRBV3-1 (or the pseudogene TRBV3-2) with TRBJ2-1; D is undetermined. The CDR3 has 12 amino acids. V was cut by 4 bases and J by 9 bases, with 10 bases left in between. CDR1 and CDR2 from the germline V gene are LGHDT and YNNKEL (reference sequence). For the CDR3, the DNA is TGTGCCAGCAGCCTCCGTGTCGGTGAGCAGTTCTTC. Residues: CASSLRVGEQFF.

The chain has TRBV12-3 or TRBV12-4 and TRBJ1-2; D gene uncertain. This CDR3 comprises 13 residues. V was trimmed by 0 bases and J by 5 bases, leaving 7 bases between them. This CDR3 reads CASSLAVRYGYTF. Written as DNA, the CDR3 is TGTGCCAGCAGTTTAGCGGTTCGGTATGGCTACACCTTC.

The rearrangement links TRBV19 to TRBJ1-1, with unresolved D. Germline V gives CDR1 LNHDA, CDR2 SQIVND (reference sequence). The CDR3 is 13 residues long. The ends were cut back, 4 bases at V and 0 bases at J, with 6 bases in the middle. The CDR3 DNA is TGTGCCAGTAGTAGAGAGATGAACACTGAAGCTTTCTTT. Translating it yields CASSREMNTEAFF.

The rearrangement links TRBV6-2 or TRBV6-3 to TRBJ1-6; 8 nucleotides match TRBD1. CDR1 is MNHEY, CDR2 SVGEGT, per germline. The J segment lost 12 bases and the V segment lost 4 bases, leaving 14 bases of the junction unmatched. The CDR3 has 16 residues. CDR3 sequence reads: CASSSNSGAGGLPLHF. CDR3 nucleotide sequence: TGTGCCAGCAGTTCTAACTCCGGGGCAGGGGGCTTACCCCTCCACTTT.

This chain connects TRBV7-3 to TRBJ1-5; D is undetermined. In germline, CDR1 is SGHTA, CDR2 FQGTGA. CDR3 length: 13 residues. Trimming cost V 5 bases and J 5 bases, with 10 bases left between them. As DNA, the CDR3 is TGTGCCAGCAGCATTTCGAGAGATCAGCCCCAGCATTTT. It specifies CASSISRDQPQHF. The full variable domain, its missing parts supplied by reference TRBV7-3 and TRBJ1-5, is GAGVSQTPSNKVTEKGKYVELRCDPISGHTALYWYRQSLGQGPEFLIYFQGTGAADDSGLPNDRFFAVRPEGSVSTLKIQRTERGDSAVYLCASSISRDQPQHFGDGTRLSIL.

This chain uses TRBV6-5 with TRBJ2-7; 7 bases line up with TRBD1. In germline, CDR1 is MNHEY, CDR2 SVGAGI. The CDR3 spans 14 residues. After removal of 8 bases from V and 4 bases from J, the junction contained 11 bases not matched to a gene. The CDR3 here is CASRTNRGVYEQYF. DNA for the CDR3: TGTGCCAGCCGAACGAACAGGGGCGTTTACGAGCAGTACTTC.